Given below is one T cell receptor beta chain in context. The treatment here: 15 to 20 received Ad26.COV2.S at low or high dose, single or two shots; about 5 received placebo; per-sample allocation not given. Each sample was drawn 63 days after the first injection (of vaccine or placebo). This Boston cohort included adults aged 18-55 years. This specimen belongs to a study of Ad26.COV2.S vaccination and SARS-CoV-2 variants. The data were produced by immunoSEQ multiplex PCR, yet TCRdb's version contains in-frame clones alone and is incomplete. The profile shows hundreds of thousands of clones, approximately 92% of them singletons. The TCR sequence derives from a person between 18 and 65 years old who received the Ad26.COV2.S COVID-19 vaccine or a placebo. This specimen consisted of peripheral blood, obtained in a trial of Ad26.COV2.S vaccine versus placebo.

The CDR3 DNA reads TGTGCCAGCAGCTTAGTACCGGGGACAGGGCAGGAGGAAAAACTGTTTTTT. Its translation: CASSLVPGTGQEEKLFF. The chain uses TRBV7-2 and TRBJ1-4; 9 nucleotides match TRBD1. CDR3 length: 17 residues. J was trimmed by 8 bases and V by 1 base; bases with no gene match: 11. Germline CDR1 SGHTA, CDR2 FQGNSA. Together with reference TRBV7-2 and TRBJ1-4, the CDR3 gives the full variable domain: GAGVSQSPSNKVTEKGKDVELRCDPISGHTALYWYRQSLGQGLEFLIYFQGNSAPDKSGLPSDRFSAERTGGSVSTLTIQRTQQEDSAVYLCASSLVPGTGQEEKLFFGSGTQLSVL.